Sequencing of this TCR beta chain was carried out in a study of blood T cell repertoires in COVID-19. This clone was counted a single time. This sample also contains other DNA sequences that code for the same CDR3. Trimming pared 6 bases from V and 5 bases from J, leaving 7 bases between. CDR1 and CDR2 from the germline V gene are MDHEN and SYDVKM. The CDR3 spans 11 residues. Study processing details: For nucleated cells, counts were estimated from reference gene primer amplification. Clones were read by immunoSEQ multiplex PCR, and TCRdb kept only the in-frame ones, dropping some. For V, J and clone size, that table is used; D and trimming come from the DNA. The sample records some 400,000 clones, roughly 90% being singletons.

The TCR comes from a man aged 18-30 years with active or convalescent COVID-19. The sequencing sample was made of peripheral blood. The chain employs TRBV28 and TRBJ1-2; D remains unclear. The CDR3 is CASRGGYGYTF. The CDR3 DNA follows: TGTGCCAGCAGGGGAGGTTATGGCTACACCTTC.